This TCR beta chain was recovered during a study of T cell responses to AZD1222 COVID-19 vaccine. About the research overall: Pooling was applied to second doses at about 4 or about 12 weeks.

Only in-frame clones appear in the TCRdb table, and some are missing; sequencing was by immunoSEQ multiplex PCR. The sample has about 150,000 clones, about 87% seen once. The length of the CDR3 is 18 residues. J gave up 2 bases and V 0 bases, and 12 bases lay outside the gene matches. As to this clone: Its antigen is not identified.

Findings and limits, study-wide: Donors, mostly white British, included more females; clonal diversity was possibly underestimated.

This receptor was taken from an adult in good health. The chain joins TRBV23-1 to TRBJ1-2; 7 nucleotides line up with TRBD1. TRBV23-1 is an ORF for which the function is uncertain. This material consisted of peripheral blood, taken on day 0 of AZD1222 vaccination. As DNA, the CDR3 is TGCGCCAGCAGTCAATCCTGCAGGCCCCACAGGGGAAACTATGGCTACACCTTC. Amino acids: CASSQSCRPHRGNYGYTF.